This T cell receptor beta chain was sequenced in a study of T cells in Graves' hyperthyroidism and ophthalmopathy. When ophthalmopathy did not progress within 18 months, Graves' hyperthyroidism was considered stable. Those with hyperthyroidism were 18 to 65 years old, newly diagnosed, and ill for under 2 months. The germline V gene encodes CDR1 DFQATT and CDR2 SNEGSKA (reference sequence). V lost 3 bases to trimming and J lost 3 bases, with 15 bases between them. CDR3 length: 15 residues. Whole-study findings and limits: In blood, most of the thyroid clonotypes expanded above 0.001 were also present.

The source material, RNA transcripts, was used to amplify TCR beta CDR3 regions. First-round RT-PCR of the TCR CDR3 relied on the HTBI primer set. MiXCR, applied by TCRdb to the multiplex PCR reads, yields one record per CDR3 protein. The repertoire holds about 400,000 distinct CDR3 sequences, with more than 13% as singletons. On this clonotype: No antigen is known for it. A much larger clonotype is one base distant, so this may be a read error. The conserved final phenylalanine or tryptophan is absent from the CDR3, which likely points to a read error.

Sequenced material: blood. The rearrangement links TRBV20-1 to TRBJ2-1, with D perhaps assigned TRBD1 or TRBD2 (5 bases each). The TCR originated in a woman younger than 45 with Graves' hyperthyroidism. CDR3 sequence reads: CSASEEWDRYNEQFS. In nucleotides, the CDR3 is TGCAGTGCTAGCGAAGAGTGGGACCGCTACAATGAGCAGTTCTCC.